The 19 T cell receptor beta chains presented below share a single source sample, sequenced in a study of cytomegalovirus exposure and HLA in healthy donors. This PCR relied on a set of 60 Vbeta primers and 13 Jbeta primers. The assay was immunoSEQ multiplex PCR, and TCRdb's table has in-frame clones only and misses some. The data show over 110,000 clones, roughly four fifths seen once. What was sequenced was PBMCs. Receptors were obtained from a woman in her 40s in good health and CMV-seronegative.

The chain joins TRBV4-2 to TRBJ2-1; 9 bases align to TRBD2. The CDR3 runs to 18 residues. V lost 0 bases to trimming and J lost 4 bases; unmatched junction nucleotides: 10. Germline values: CDR1 LGHNA, CDR2 YNFKEQ. The CDR3 loop is CASSQDLWSGGMYNEQFF. CDR3 bases: TGTGCCAGCAGCCAAGATCTGTGGAGCGGGGGGATGTACAATGAGCAGTTCTTC.

This chain uses TRBV15 with TRBJ1-3; 8 nucleotides agree with TRBD1. CDR1 is LNHNV, CDR2 YYDKDF, per germline (reference sequence). The CDR3 totals 20 residues. J was trimmed by 3 bases and V by 0 bases; bases with no gene match: 16. The CDR3 spells CATSRDWMTGAQQGGNTIYF. The CDR3 nucleotides read TGTGCCACCAGCAGAGATTGGATGACAGGGGCCCAGCAAGGTGGAAACACCATATATTTT.

The chain couples TRBV2 to TRBJ1-6; D gene uncertain. CDR1 and CDR2 (germline): SNHLY, FYNNEI. Trimming left V 7 bases short and J 3 bases short, with 7 bases between. The CDR3 is made up of 13 amino acids. The CDR3 DNA sequence: TGTGCCAGCACTGACAACTATAATTCACCCCTCCACTTT. Translated: CASTDNYNSPLHF.

The CDR3 region has the DNA TGCGCCAGCAGCCAAGATCTCGGGGCGGGGGGAGAGACCCAGTACTTC. Its translation is CASSQDLGAGGETQYF. The J gene is TRBJ2-5, the V gene TRBV4-3; 8 nucleotides match TRBD2. This CDR3 has 16 residues. The junction had 7 bases not matched to a gene; V was cut back by 0 bases and J by 4 bases. Germline V gene lookup returns CDR1 LGHNA and CDR2 YSLEER.

The chain uses TRBV5-1 and TRBJ1-2; D is perhaps TRBD1 (5 bases). This CDR3 is 16 amino acids long. The germline V gene has CDR1 SGHRS and CDR2 YFSETQ. Trimming pared 0 bases from V and 5 bases from J, leaving 17 bases between. In DNA form, the CDR3 reads TGCGCCAGCAGCTTGGCTGGGACTGCCGGGTCGTATGGCTACACCTTC. Residues: CASSLAGTAGSYGYTF.

This clone occurred once. The rearrangement uses TRBV7-3 and TRBJ2-1; 7 bases agree with TRBD1. The germline V gene has CDR1 SGHTA and CDR2 FQGTGA. J was trimmed by 7 bases and V by 7 bases; bases with no gene match: 7. CDR3 length equals 13 residues. CDR3 bases: TGTGCCAGCAACAGGGGAACGGGGAATGAGCAGTTCTTC. Translating it yields CASNRGTGNEQFF.

The chain links TRBV2 to TRBJ1-1, with 10 nucleotides matching TRBD1. The CDR3 is made up of 14 amino acids. Germline CDR1 and CDR2: SNHLY and FYNNEI. V dropped 8 bases and J dropped 5; count of bases not matched to a gene: 8. The CDR3 region has the DNA TGTGCCAGCGATATGACAGGGGGCAAAACTGAAGCTTTCTTT. Translation: CASDMTGGKTEAFF.

This clone was detected once. The V call is TRBV27, the J call TRBJ2-1, with 9 bases matching TRBD2. The CDR3 has 16 residues. Per germline, CDR1 MNHEY and CDR2 SMNVEV (reference sequence). The junction had 8 bases not matched to a gene; V was cut back by 4 bases and J by 4 bases. The CDR3 DNA is TGTGCCAGCAGTTCCCCTGGCGGGGGGGGTTACAATGAGCAGTTCTTC. Its protein product is CASSSPGGGGYNEQFF.

This sequence joins TRBV19 and TRBJ1-1; 8 nucleotides agree with TRBD1. This CDR3 comprises 15 residues. The ends lost 1 base at V and 2 bases at J; junction bases unmatched: 3. Germline V gene lookup returns CDR1 LNHDA and CDR2 SQIVND (reference sequence). The CDR3 DNA is TGTGCCAGTAGTATAGTAGGGACAGGTAACACTGAAGCTTTCTTT. Amino acid sequence: CASSIVGTGNTEAFF. The full variable domain, its missing parts supplied by reference TRBV19 and TRBJ1-1, is DGGITQSPKYLFRKEGQNVTLSCEQNLNHDAMYWYRQDPGQGLRLIYYSQIVNDFQKGDIAEGYSVSREKKESFPLTVTSAQKNPTAFYLCASSIVGTGNTEAFFGQGTRLTVV.

V and J are TRBV27 and TRBJ1-1; weak D call: TRBD1 (5 bases). Germline loops: CDR1 MNHEY, CDR2 SMNVEV (reference sequence). V was clipped by 6 bases and J by 2 bases, with 10 bases between them. The length of the CDR3 is 13 residues. The CDR3 DNA follows: TGTGCCAGCAGCTTACAGGAAAACACTGAAGCTTTCTTT. Translated, it gives CASSLQENTEAFF.

The rearrangement links TRBV28 to TRBJ2-1; D possibly corresponds to TRBD1 (6 bases). This CDR3 comprises 12 residues. Looked up from germline, CDR1 is MDHEN and CDR2 is SYDVKM. The V end lost 6 bases, the J end lost 11 bases, and 14 bases lay between the germline ends. The CDR3: CASRQGRSQQFF. DNA of the CDR3: TGTGCCAGCAGACAGGGCCGGTCGCAGCAGTTCTTC.

The J gene is TRBJ1-1, the V gene TRBV5-6; D ambiguous. CDR3 length: 12 residues. Trimming left V 4 bases short and J 8 bases short, with 12 bases between. Looked up from germline, CDR1 is SGHDT and CDR2 is YYEEEE. The CDR3 reads CASSRLRGEAFF. The CDR3 DNA follows: TGTGCCAGCAGCCGCCTCCGGGGAGAAGCTTTCTTT.

The chain couples TRBV27 to TRBJ2-1; tentative D call: TRBD2 (6 bases). This CDR3 is 12 amino acids long. The V end was cut by 7 bases, the J end by 8 bases, with 12 bases between. Germline assignment: CDR1 MNHEY and CDR2 SMNVEV (reference sequence). CDR3 region: CASIGGFDEQFF. In nucleotides, the CDR3 is TGTGCCAGCATCGGGGGTTTCGATGAGCAGTTCTTC.

The chain carries TRBV5-4 and TRBJ1-1; D uncertain. The germline CDR1 and CDR2 sequences are SGHNT and YYREEE (reference sequence). The ends were cut back, 0 bases at V and 1 base at J, with 10 bases in the middle. CDR3 length: 15 amino acids. The CDR3 spells CASSLGLIENTEAFF. Written as DNA, the CDR3 is TGTGCCAGCAGCTTGGGTCTAATAGAGAACACTGAAGCTTTCTTT.

This chain links TRBV4-1 with TRBJ2-5; 7 bases are shared with TRBD1. Trimming cost V 4 bases and J 3 bases; bases outside gene matches: 11. The V gene's germline CDR1 is MGHRA and CDR2 YSYEKL. The CDR3 contains 16 residues. The CDR3, as DNA: TGCGCCAGCAGCCCTTCACAGGGGCCACTCAAAGAGACCCAGTACTTC. This translates into CASSPSQGPLKETQYF.

J is TRBJ2-5 and V is TRBV4-2, with 9 bases identical to TRBD1. Trimming took 1 base from V and 1 from J; bases not matched to a gene: 10. CDR3 size: 18 residues. Germline V gene data show CDR1 as LGHNA and CDR2 as YNFKEQ. This chain's CDR3 is CASSQALLGQGRQETQYF. The DNA for the CDR3 is TGTGCCAGCAGCCAAGCGCTGCTGGGACAGGGACGCCAAGAGACCCAGTACTTC.

This chain links TRBV6-5 with TRBJ2-1; 10 bases are a match to TRBD2. Trimming at V came to 11 bases and at J to 7 bases, leaving 14 bases not matched to a gene. The germline V gene encodes CDR1 MNHEY and CDR2 SVGAGI. This CDR3 is 15 amino acids long. CDR3 sequence: CAHRGASGGTNEQFF. The CDR3 nucleotides read TGTGCCCATAGGGGGGCTAGCGGGGGTACGAATGAGCAGTTCTTC.

The rearrangement joins TRBV27 to TRBJ2-1, with TRBD2 matching 8 bases. The length of the CDR3 is 15 residues. Germline CDR1 MNHEY, CDR2 SMNVEV (reference sequence). V shed 2 bases, J shed 9 bases, and the junction held 9 bases outside the gene matches. The CDR3 DNA follows: TGTGCCAGCAGTTTAGGCACTAGCGGTATGAGTGAGCAGTTCTTC. It encodes CASSLGTSGMSEQFF.

The chain combines TRBV4-2 with TRBJ2-1, with 9 bases fitting TRBD2. CDR1 and CDR2 from the germline V gene are LGHNA and YNFKEQ. CDR3 length equals 20 residues. The ends lost 0 bases at V and 2 bases at J; junction bases unmatched: 14. The CDR3 protein is CASSQDSASGAPDPYNEQFF. Written as DNA, the CDR3 is TGTGCCAGCAGCCAAGATTCGGCTAGCGGGGCCCCCGACCCCTACAATGAGCAGTTCTTC.